This T cell receptor (beta chain) was sequenced for a study of cytomegalovirus exposure and HLA in healthy donors. In the PCR, 60 Vbeta and 13 Jbeta primers were used. Data came from immunoSEQ multiplex PCR; TCRdb stores just in-frame clones and leaves some out. The sample shows roughly 130,000 clones, around 71% of them seen only once. The V gene lost 3 bases and the J gene lost 4 bases, with 6 bases spanning the gap. Germline CDR1 SGHDN, CDR2 FVKESK. The CDR3 spans 12 residues. The sequenced material came from PBMCs. The rearrangement joins TRBV14 to TRBJ1-2, with D tentatively TRBD1 (5 bases). The receptor's source is a woman in her fifties or sixties in good health and CMV-seropositive. The CDR3 DNA sequence: TGTGCCAGCAGCCATGGGGCCTATGGCTACACCTTC. Amino acids: CASSHGAYGYTF.